This T cell receptor beta chain was sequenced during a study of T cells in Graves' hyperthyroidism and ophthalmopathy. For this clonotype: Its antigen is unknown.

Deletions cut 3 bases from V and 5 bases from J, with 13 bases between. The CDR3 length is 14 residues. General study results and limits: Most clonotypes expanded in the thyroid (above 0.001) were also present in blood.

Researchers amplified the TCR beta CDR3 regions from RNA transcripts. First-round RT-PCR with HTBI primers amplified the TCR CDR3 region. TCRdb passed the multiplex PCR reads through MiXCR, listing each CDR3 protein once. The table shows hundreds of thousands of distinct CDR3 sequences, with roughly 21% occurring only once. In the ophthalmopathy cohort, Clinical Activity Score was at least 3, NOSPECS grade at least 4, and duration under 3 months. Clinical symptoms, serum thyroxine and TRAb, thyroid ultrasound and orbital computed tomography together formed the diagnostic basis. The rearrangement joins TRBV12-3 or TRBV12-4 to TRBJ1-2; a possible D gene is TRBD1 (5 bases). The sample taken for sequencing was blood. This TCR derives from a man aged 35 to 55 with Graves' ophthalmopathy. CDR3 nucleotides: TGTGCCAGCAGTTTCGGGGGAGCGGAGTATGGCTACACCTTC. This translates into CASSFGGAEYGYTF.